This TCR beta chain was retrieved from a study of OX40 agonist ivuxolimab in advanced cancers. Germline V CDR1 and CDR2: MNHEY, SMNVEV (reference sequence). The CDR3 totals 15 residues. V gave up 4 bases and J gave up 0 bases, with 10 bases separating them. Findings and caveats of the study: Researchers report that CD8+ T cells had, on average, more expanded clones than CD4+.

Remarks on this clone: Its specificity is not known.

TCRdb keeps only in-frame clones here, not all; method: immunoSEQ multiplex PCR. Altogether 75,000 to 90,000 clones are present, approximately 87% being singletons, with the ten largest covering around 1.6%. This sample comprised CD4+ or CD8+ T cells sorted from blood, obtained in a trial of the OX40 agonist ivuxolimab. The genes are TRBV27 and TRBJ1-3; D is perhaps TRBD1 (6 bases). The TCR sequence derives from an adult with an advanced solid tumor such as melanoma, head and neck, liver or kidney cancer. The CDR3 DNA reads TGTGCCAGCAGTTACAGACAGGCCTCTGGAAACACCATATATTTT. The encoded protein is CASSYRQASGNTIYF.